These T cell receptor beta chains were read from a single sample in a study of quantifying T cell responses using KT2 cells. TCRdb reprocessed the UMI-ligation and nested PCR reads with MiXCR, giving one entry per CDR3 protein. Of about 53,000 distinct CDR3 sequences listed, 9% to 15% were seen once; the top ten hold approximately 10%. Input material: PBMCs spiked with cells of the T cell clone KT2. The receptors stem from a human donor. Both conserved end residues are part of each CDR3. D genes are given only for firm matches. Rows give clone size only sometimes, using once, few, many, or a class for an expanded clone.

len: 13; abundance: few; v_gene: TRBV20-1; d_gene: .; j_gene: TRBJ1-1; CDR3nt: TGCAGTGCTAGAGAGAGGTTTGGGGCTGAAGCTTTCTTT; CDR3aa: CSARERFGAEAFF
len: 16; abundance: many; v_gene: TRBV27; d_gene: .; j_gene: TRBJ2-6; CDR3nt: TGTGCCAGCAGTACTAGACGCAACTCTGGGGCCAACGTCCTGACTTTC; CDR3aa: CASSTRRNSGANVLTF
len: 10; abundance: few; v_gene: TRBV5-4; d_gene: .; j_gene: TRBJ1-5; CDR3nt: TGTGCCACCCCCGGGGAGGACCAGCATTTT; CDR3aa: CATPGEDQHF
len: 13; abundance: few; v_gene: TRBV7-8; d_gene: TRBD1; j_gene: TRBJ1-5; CDR3nt: TGTGCCAGCAGCTACGCAGGGGGACAGCCCCAGCATTTT; CDR3aa: CASSYAGGQPQHF
len: 15; abundance: .; v_gene: TRBV7-2; d_gene: TRBD1; j_gene: TRBJ1-1; CDR3nt: TGTGCCAGCAGCTTTGTGGGACAGGGGGCAACTGAAGCTTTCTTT; CDR3aa: CASSFVGQGATEAFF
len: 16; abundance: few; v_gene: TRBV11-3; d_gene: .; j_gene: TRBJ2-1; CDR3nt: TGTGCCAGCAGCTTAGAATGGCGTAGCTCCTACAATGAGCAGTTCTTC; CDR3aa: CASSLEWRSSYNEQFF
len: 16; abundance: .; v_gene: TRBV20-1; d_gene: TRBD1; j_gene: TRBJ2-5; CDR3nt: TGCAGTGCTAGGGTGGGTGGACAGGGGCCCCCAGAGACCCAGTACTTC; CDR3aa: CSARVGGQGPPETQYF
len: 12; abundance: few; v_gene: TRBV6-2/TRBV6-3; d_gene: .; j_gene: TRBJ2-1; CDR3nt: TGTGCCAGCAGTTACTCTGGGAGTGAGCAGTTCTTC; CDR3aa: CASSYSGSEQFF
len: 16; abundance: few; v_gene: TRBV7-6; d_gene: TRBD2; j_gene: TRBJ2-3; CDR3nt: TGTGCCAGCAGCTTAGGGCTAGCGGGGATCACAGATACGCAGTATTTT; CDR3aa: CASSLGLAGITDTQYF
len: 13; abundance: .; v_gene: TRBV18; d_gene: .; j_gene: TRBJ1-1; CDR3nt: TGTGCCAGCTCACCCCTGGCGGGGGCGACAGCTTTCTTT; CDR3aa: CASSPLAGATAFF
len: 16; abundance: .; v_gene: TRBV5-5; d_gene: TRBD2; j_gene: TRBJ2-1; CDR3nt: TGTGCCAGCAGCTCCCGCCTCGGACTAGCGGGCAATGAGCAGTTCTTC; CDR3aa: CASSSRLGLAGNEQFF
len: 15; abundance: once; v_gene: TRBV7-7; d_gene: .; j_gene: TRBJ2-3; CDR3nt: TGTGCTAGCAGCTTAGACCTAGCAAGATCAGATACGCAGTATTTT; CDR3aa: CASSLDLARSDTQYF
len: 14; abundance: .; v_gene: TRBV9; d_gene: .; j_gene: TRBJ2-2; CDR3nt: TGTGCCAGCAGCGATACTCCGGGGATCGGGGAGCTGTTTTTT; CDR3aa: CASSDTPGIGELFF
len: 14; abundance: once; v_gene: TRBV20-1; d_gene: .; j_gene: TRBJ2-5; CDR3nt: TGCAGTGCTAGAGACCACAAAGAAGGGGGGACCCAGTACTTC; CDR3aa: CSARDHKEGGTQYF
len: 14; abundance: many; v_gene: TRBV20-1; d_gene: .; j_gene: TRBJ2-5; CDR3nt: TGCAGTGCTAGTGACAGGTTCGGGATCCAGACCCAGTACTTC; CDR3aa: CSASDRFGIQTQYF
len: 12; abundance: .; v_gene: TRBV19; d_gene: TRBD2; j_gene: TRBJ2-1; CDR3nt: TGTGCCAGTAGTATCCTAGCGGGGGAAAAGGTCTTC; CDR3aa: CASSILAGEKVF
len: 19; abundance: few; v_gene: TRBV3-1; d_gene: .; j_gene: TRBJ2-1; CDR3nt: TGTGCCAGCAGCCAAGAACTCCCGGCGGGACTCGGGGGCTACAATGAGCAGTTCTTC; CDR3aa: CASSQELPAGLGGYNEQFF
len: 13; abundance: few; v_gene: TRBV29-1; d_gene: .; j_gene: TRBJ2-2; CDR3nt: TGCAGCGTTGTTCTAGCGAACACCGGGGAGCTGTTTTTT; CDR3aa: CSVVLANTGELFF
len: 19; abundance: few; v_gene: TRBV6-9; d_gene: TRBD2; j_gene: TRBJ2-3; CDR3nt: TGTGCCAGCAGTTATTCTGAGAGGTTGCGGGGGGATGGGACAGATACGCAGTATTTT; CDR3aa: CASSYSERLRGDGTDTQYF
len: 15; abundance: few; v_gene: TRBV7-9; d_gene: .; j_gene: TRBJ2-3; CDR3nt: TGTGCCAGCAGCTTAGGGACAGCTAGCACAGATACGCAGTATTTT; CDR3aa: CASSLGTASTDTQYF
len: 14; abundance: few; v_gene: TRBV27; d_gene: TRBD1; j_gene: TRBJ1-1; CDR3nt: TGTGCCAGCAGTTTAGGACAGGGGGTCACTGAAGCTTTCTTT; CDR3aa: CASSLGQGVTEAFF
len: 14; abundance: .; v_gene: TRBV7-6; d_gene: .; j_gene: TRBJ2-3; CDR3nt: TGTGCCAGCAGCTTAGGTCCCTTTACAGATACGCAGTATTTT; CDR3aa: CASSLGPFTDTQYF
len: 11; abundance: few; v_gene: TRBV29-1; d_gene: .; j_gene: TRBJ1-1; CDR3nt: TGCAGCGTTCGGACAGTTGGTGAAGCTTTCTTT; CDR3aa: CSVRTVGEAFF
len: 17; abundance: .; v_gene: TRBV6-2/TRBV6-3; d_gene: TRBD2; j_gene: TRBJ2-3; CDR3nt: TGTGCCAGCAGTACCCAAGCGGGAGGTATCTTCACAGATACGCAGTATTTT; CDR3aa: CASSTQAGGIFTDTQYF
len: 14; abundance: .; v_gene: TRBV20-1; d_gene: .; j_gene: TRBJ2-3; CDR3nt: TGCAGTGCTAAAAGCGGCCATAGCACAGATACGCAGTATTTT; CDR3aa: CSAKSGHSTDTQYF
len: 14; abundance: .; v_gene: TRBV24-1; d_gene: .; j_gene: TRBJ2-3; CDR3nt: TGTGCCACCAGTAGGCACGGATCGAAAGAGGGGCAGTATTTT; CDR3aa: CATSRHGSKEGQYF
len: 16; abundance: many; v_gene: TRBV12-3/TRBV12-4; d_gene: .; j_gene: TRBJ1-1; CDR3nt: TGTGCCAGCAGTCTCCCCTGGTCCGACGGGAACACTGAAGCTTTCTTT; CDR3aa: CASSLPWSDGNTEAFF
len: 15; abundance: many; v_gene: TRBV7-9; d_gene: .; j_gene: TRBJ1-4; CDR3nt: TGTGCCAGCAGCTCACCTGGGGCGGCTAATGAAAAACTGTTTTTT; CDR3aa: CASSSPGAANEKLFF
len: 15; abundance: few; v_gene: TRBV7-9; d_gene: TRBD1; j_gene: TRBJ1-4; CDR3nt: TGTGCCAGCAACACTGGGGACAGGCCTAATGAAAAACTGTTTTTT; CDR3aa: CASNTGDRPNEKLFF
len: 15; abundance: .; v_gene: TRBV6-1; d_gene: .; j_gene: TRBJ2-7; CDR3nt: TGTGCCAGCAGTGTAAAGGTAGGCGGGACCTACGAGCAGTACTTC; CDR3aa: CASSVKVGGTYEQYF
len: 14; abundance: .; v_gene: TRBV12-3/TRBV12-4; d_gene: TRBD2; j_gene: TRBJ2-3; CDR3nt: TGTGCCAGCAGCCGGGGGGGTCGTACAGATACGCAGTATTTT; CDR3aa: CASSRGGRTDTQYF
len: 14; abundance: few; v_gene: TRBV19; d_gene: TRBD1; j_gene: TRBJ2-1; CDR3nt: TGTGCCAGTGGGCTCGGGACAGTGAACAATGAGCAGTTCTTC; CDR3aa: CASGLGTVNNEQFF
len: 15; abundance: .; v_gene: TRBV12-3/TRBV12-4; d_gene: .; j_gene: TRBJ1-4; CDR3nt: TGTGCCAGCAGCCCGTACCAGGGAAGCGGGGAAAAACTGTTTTTT; CDR3aa: CASSPYQGSGEKLFF
len: 16; abundance: .; v_gene: TRBV9; d_gene: .; j_gene: TRBJ2-2; CDR3nt: TGTGCCAGCAGCCCCAAGGGGAACGCGAACACCGGGGAGCTGTTTTTT; CDR3aa: CASSPKGNANTGELFF
len: 15; abundance: many; v_gene: TRBV7-2; d_gene: .; j_gene: TRBJ1-5; CDR3nt: TGTGCCAGCAGCTTAATAGGCCAGGTCAATCAGCCCCAGCATTTT; CDR3aa: CASSLIGQVNQPQHF
len: 13; abundance: few; v_gene: TRBV10-3; d_gene: .; j_gene: TRBJ1-3; CDR3nt: TGTGCCAGCGGAGGGGGGTATGGAAACACCATATATTTT; CDR3aa: CASGGGYGNTIYF
len: 16; abundance: few; v_gene: TRBV3-1; d_gene: TRBD2; j_gene: TRBJ2-1; CDR3nt: TGTGCCAGCAGCCAAGAAAGGACTAGCGGCCGGGATGAGCAGTTCTTC; CDR3aa: CASSQERTSGRDEQFF
len: 12; abundance: .; v_gene: TRBV20-1; d_gene: .; j_gene: TRBJ2-1; CDR3nt: TGCAGTGCTACGTACAGGATAGGTGAGCAGTTCTTC; CDR3aa: CSATYRIGEQFF
len: 15; abundance: .; v_gene: TRBV20-1; d_gene: TRBD1; j_gene: TRBJ1-6; CDR3nt: TGCAGTGCTAGACTGAGGGTGGGGACAGGATCACCCCTCCACTTT; CDR3aa: CSARLRVGTGSPLHF
len: 22; abundance: many; v_gene: TRBV6-6; d_gene: TRBD1; j_gene: TRBJ2-3; CDR3nt: TGTGCCAGCAGTTACTCCACGCGAGACGGGGACAGGGGGCACTTTAGCACAGATACGCAGTATTTT; CDR3aa: CASSYSTRDGDRGHFSTDTQYF
len: 14; abundance: .; v_gene: TRBV6-1; d_gene: .; j_gene: TRBJ1-2; CDR3nt: TGTGCCAGCAGCCCGGGAGAGGCCTTCTATGGCTACACCTTC; CDR3aa: CASSPGEAFYGYTF
len: 16; abundance: .; v_gene: TRBV11-2; d_gene: .; j_gene: TRBJ2-1; CDR3nt: TGTGCCAGCAGCTTAACTTGGTGGGGCTCCTACAATGAGCAGTTCTTC; CDR3aa: CASSLTWWGSYNEQFF
len: 15; abundance: many; v_gene: TRBV12-3/TRBV12-4; d_gene: .; j_gene: TRBJ2-1; CDR3nt: TGTGCCAGCAGTTCACACAGTTCGGGGACGAAAGAGCAGTTCTTC; CDR3aa: CASSSHSSGTKEQFF
len: 16; abundance: few; v_gene: TRBV2; d_gene: TRBD1; j_gene: TRBJ1-5; CDR3nt: TGTGCCAGCAGTCAACAGGGGATGCTTTTTAGTCAGCCCCAGCATTTT; CDR3aa: CASSQQGMLFSQPQHF
len: 14; abundance: .; v_gene: TRBV20-1; d_gene: .; j_gene: TRBJ1-1; CDR3nt: TGCAGTGCTCAAAACCCCAGGAAGAACACTGAAGCTTTCTTT; CDR3aa: CSAQNPRKNTEAFF
len: 13; abundance: .; v_gene: TRBV6-5; d_gene: .; j_gene: TRBJ2-7; CDR3nt: TGTGCCAGCAGTCGGGGTACCTACTACGAGCAGTACTTC; CDR3aa: CASSRGTYYEQYF
len: 15; abundance: .; v_gene: TRBV7-9; d_gene: .; j_gene: TRBJ1-1; CDR3nt: TGTGCCAGCAGCCCACGCGGGGGCAGGGGTACTGAAGCTTTCTTT; CDR3aa: CASSPRGGRGTEAFF
len: 13; abundance: few; v_gene: TRBV15; d_gene: TRBD2; j_gene: TRBJ2-5; CDR3nt: TGTGCCACCGGCCGGGGGGGCCGAGAGACCCAGTACTTC; CDR3aa: CATGRGGRETQYF
len: 16; abundance: many; v_gene: TRBV11-3; d_gene: TRBD1; j_gene: TRBJ1-1; CDR3nt: TGTGCCAGCAGCCGTTTAGGAAGGGGGCGCAACACTGAAGCTTTCTTT; CDR3aa: CASSRLGRGRNTEAFF
len: 14; abundance: few; v_gene: TRBV29-1; d_gene: .; j_gene: TRBJ2-1; CDR3nt: TGCAGCGTTGAAGTCGGTGTCCCCACCGATGAGCAGTTCTTC; CDR3aa: CSVEVGVPTDEQFF
len: 12; abundance: few; v_gene: TRBV12-3/TRBV12-4; d_gene: .; j_gene: TRBJ2-1; CDR3nt: TGTGCCAGCAGTTCGGGACTCAAGGAGCAGTTCTTC; CDR3aa: CASSSGLKEQFF
len: 14; abundance: many; v_gene: TRBV7-3; d_gene: TRBD1; j_gene: TRBJ2-2; CDR3nt: TGTGCCAGCAAGGGACAGGGCTCCACCGGGGAGCTGTTTTTT; CDR3aa: CASKGQGSTGELFF